Listed below are T cell receptor beta chains from one sample, sequenced in a study of HIV-infected patients and healthy controls. A single record per CDR3 protein comes from TCRdb applying MiXCR to the 5' RACE reads. The sample lists some 4,300 distinct CDR3 sequences; more than 5% were seen once. The sample was blood, taken during antiretroviral therapy. The origin of the receptors is an adult with HIV infection. Each CDR3 is given without its conserved first and last residue. Fields, in order: V gene, J gene, CDR3 protein.

TRBV29-1,TRBJ1-1,SGLHTEAF
TRBV29-1,TRBJ1-5,SAGDRVNQPQH
TRBV5-1,TRBJ1-2,ASSSEPGSAGGYT
TRBV7-8,TRBJ2-1,ASSLHIAEPPEQF
TRBV20-1,TRBJ2-7,SARLAGGRRPSYEQY
TRBV7-2,TRBJ2-1,ASSASGNEQF
TRBV5-4,TRBJ2-2,ASSQGVLNTGELF
TRBV28,TRBJ1-4,ASSLSGTRNEKLF
TRBV7-6,TRBJ2-2,ASSFGGEGSSRNTGELF
TRBV5-6,TRBJ2-3,ASSLATDTQY
TRBV6-5,TRBJ2-7,ASSSLKGLAAYEQY
TRBV20-1,TRBJ2-6,SARGAATLANVLT
TRBV6-6,TRBJ2-3,ASAVSTDTQY
TRBV12-3/TRBV12-4,TRBJ1-1,ASRGDGDAEAF
TRBV5-1,TRBJ2-3,ASSAEQTGGRDTQY
TRBV7-3,TRBJ2-1,ASSLTGVREQF
TRBV28,TRBJ2-7,ASSLYSYEQY
TRBV28,TRBJ2-1,ASSSSWGTYNEQF
TRBV6-1,TRBJ1-5,ASRGEGVPQPQH
TRBV9,TRBJ2-3,ASSVSGDNTDTQY
TRBV5-6,TRBJ1-4,ASNWGQQNATNEKLF
TRBV5-1,TRBJ2-1,ASSLEGGANNEQF
TRBV20-1,TRBJ2-3,SARGGGRDTQY
TRBV19,TRBJ1-5,ASSYHPRGAEQPQH
TRBV6-1,TRBJ2-1,ASSRAGDSYNEQF
TRBV7-9,TRBJ1-5,ASSGGGASNQPQH
TRBV29-1,TRBJ2-2,SVGIDTGELF
TRBV10-3,TRBJ1-1,AIGTGVEAF
TRBV10-3,TRBJ2-5,AISEPGTQETQY
TRBV28,TRBJ1-1,AGTIRGRPNTEAF
TRBV11-2,TRBJ1-5,ASSLTGGGQPQH
TRBV20-1,TRBJ1-4,SARPRQGLLF
TRBV28,TRBJ2-3,ASSSRTDTQY
TRBV7-2,TRBJ2-5,ASSSPREETQY
TRBV3-1,TRBJ1-1,ASSPSGGQGSTEAF
TRBV28,TRBJ2-7,ASSLAPGQNEQY
TRBV20-1,TRBJ1-2,SAQSLIYGYT
TRBV6-5,TRBJ1-1,ASSYLGGISNTEAF
TRBV9,TRBJ2-2,ASSDPRDTGELF